The clone carrying this T cell receptor (beta chain) was observed a handful of times. Its antigen is unidentified. Germline V lookup: CDR1 SEHNR, CDR2 FQNEAQ (reference sequence). The CDR3 sequence is 13 residues long. The V end lost 5 bases, the J end lost 6 bases, and 11 bases lay between the germline ends. PCR was performed a second time for about 6 to 11 cycles using a sample-barcoded 5' primer and a J-beta primer mix. Every sample gave at least 3 million paired-end reads containing CDR3. Each CDR3 protein is one row after TCRdb ran MiXCR on the 5' RACE reads. The sample contains fewer than 1,000,000 distinct CDR3 sequences, more than 40% of which appear only once. Isolated PBMCs totaled at least 6.5 million in each sample. These data are taken from a study of blood T cells in healthy people across ages. About the research overall: Template switching retrieved approximately one barcoded beta molecule for each two T cells. Points from the study as a whole: Relative to aged donors, long-lived donors carried more naive CD4+ cells and displayed higher diversity.

Sequencing was performed on blood. The sequence derives from a man in his sixties in good health. The genes are TRBV7-9 and TRBJ2-4, with D possibly TRBD2 on 6 matching bases. CDR3 amino acids: CASSTGEGNIQYF. For the CDR3, the DNA is TGTGCCAGCAGCACGGGAGAGGGAAACATTCAGTACTTC.